A selection of T cell receptor beta chains follows, all from one sample in a study of vaccination effects on CD4 cells after COVID-19. Their antigens are not known. Sequenced by immunoSEQ multiplex PCR; TCRdb stores in-frame clones only, minus some. In the table there are about 73,000 clones, 60% to 75% of which are singletons. The specimen comprised CD4+ T cells from PBMCs cultured with HCoV-NL63 spike peptides, sampled before COVID-19 vaccination. The receptors were sampled from a human donor who received a COVID-19 vaccine. Both conserved end residues are part of each CDR3. A D gene is named only where the DNA matches it firmly. Size tells how often a clone was seen (once, few, many) or the class of an expanded clone, and some rows leave it out.

TRBV5-1	.	TRBJ2-3	.	CASGPQGTATDTQYF	TGCGCCAGCGGACCACAGGGTACCGCCACAGATACGCAGTATTTT
TRBV14	TRBD2	TRBJ2-2	.	CASSQEWTSVFGELFF	TGTGCCAGCAGCCAAGAATGGACTAGTGTGTTCGGGGAGCTGTTTTTT
TRBV27	.	TRBJ1-2	.	CASSLGLNYGYTF	TGTGCCAGCAGTTTGGGACTTAACTATGGCTACACCTTC
TRBV19	.	TRBJ2-5	.	CASSRGRQTQETQYF	TGTGCCAGTAGTAGAGGAAGGCAGACCCAAGAGACCCAGTACTTC
TRBV7-2	.	TRBJ2-5	.	CASSGDARALETQYF	TGTGCCAGCAGCGGGGACGCCCGGGCCCTAGAGACCCAGTACTTC
TRBV21-1	.	TRBJ1-2	once	CASSNRAAQIGVSNYGYTF	TGTGCCAGCAGCAACAGGGCCGCGCAAATTGGGGTTTCTAACTATGGCTACACCTTC
TRBV3-1/TRBV3-2	.	TRBJ1-3	.	CASSHYQWGISGNTIYF	TGTGCCAGCAGCCACTACCAGTGGGGGATCTCTGGAAACACCATATATTTT
TRBV5-6	TRBD1	TRBJ1-2	.	CASNDRGQSLAYGYTF	TGTGCCAGCAACGACAGGGGGCAATCTTTGGCCTATGGCTACACCTTC
TRBV5-6	.	TRBJ1-5	.	CASSLRGSNQPQHF	TGTGCCAGCAGCTTGAGGGGAAGCAATCAGCCCCAGCATTTT
TRBV6-6	.	TRBJ2-5	few	CASSTQETQYF	TGTGCCAGCAGTACTCAAGAGACCCAGTACTTC
TRBV29-1	TRBD1	TRBJ2-5	few	CSVAGTGEIQETQYF	TGCAGCGTCGCCGGGACAGGAGAAATCCAAGAGACCCAGTACTTC
TRBV6-5	TRBD1	TRBJ2-2	.	CASSYQGQMNTGELFF	TGTGCCAGCAGTTACCAGGGACAGATGAACACCGGGGAGCTGTTTTTT
TRBV7-2	.	TRBJ1-2	.	CASSRYAGYGYTF	TGTGCCAGCAGCAGATACGCAGGGTATGGCTACACCTTC
TRBV24-1	.	TRBJ2-3	.	CATSDSRRGTDTQYF	TGTGCCACCAGTGATTCGAGGAGGGGCACAGATACGCAGTATTTT
TRBV19	TRBD1	TRBJ1-2	.	CASRPGTGADYGYTF	TGTGCCAGTCGTCCCGGGACAGGGGCGGACTATGGCTACACCTTC
TRBV6-5	.	TRBJ2-3	.	CASIPPGRDTQYF	TGTGCCAGCATCCCCCCTGGGCGAGATACGCAGTATTTT
TRBV7-8	.	TRBJ2-5	.	CASSLDRGLGETQYF	TGTGCCAGCAGCTTAGACCGGGGTTTAGGGGAGACCCAGTACTTC
TRBV5-1	.	TRBJ2-3	.	CASTRTSTRTDTQYF	TGCGCCAGCACGCGGACTTCCACTCGCACAGATACGCAGTATTTT
TRBV5-1	.	TRBJ2-5	.	CASSLGGTEETQYF	TGCGCCAGCAGCTTGGGCGGGACGGAGGAGACCCAGTACTTC
TRBV5-6	TRBD1	TRBJ1-2	.	CASSLGTGLGNGYTF	TGTGCCAGCAGCTTGGGGACAGGGCTGGGGAATGGCTACACCTTC
TRBV28	.	TRBJ1-3	.	CASTPGGRGNTIYF	TGTGCCAGCACCCCGGGGGGTCGAGGAAACACCATATATTTT
TRBV28	TRBD2	TRBJ2-3	few	CASSSSGGTDTQYF	TGTGCCAGCAGTTCTAGCGGGGGGACAGATACGCAGTATTTT
TRBV5-1	.	TRBJ1-5	few	CASSLGQAQPQHF	TGCGCCAGCAGCTTGGGACAGGCTCAGCCCCAGCATTTT
TRBV3-1/TRBV3-2	TRBD1	TRBJ2-5	.	CASSRGGQGQETQYF	TGTGCCAGCAGCCGGGGTGGACAGGGCCAAGAGACCCAGTACTTC
TRBV7-2	.	TRBJ1-6	.	CASSPHPTDSPLHF	TGTGCCAGCAGCCCCCACCCAACAGATTCACCCCTCCACTTT
TRBV19	.	TRBJ1-5	.	CASSIPPAGHQPQHF	TGTGCCAGTAGTATCCCCCCTGCGGGGCATCAGCCCCAGCATTTT
TRBV9	.	TRBJ1-6	few	CASSVSLRGDSPLHF	TGTGCCAGCAGCGTATCCCTCCGGGGCGATTCACCCCTCCACTTT
TRBV7-9	TRBD2	TRBJ2-1	.	CASSLVGTSGVVSFF	TGTGCCAGCAGCTTAGTTGGGACTAGCGGGGTGGTCTCGTTCTTC
TRBV3-1/TRBV3-2	.	TRBJ1-2	few	CASSHTRLGGGYTF	TGTGCCAGCAGCCATACGAGGTTGGGGGGGGGCTACACCTTC
TRBV3-1/TRBV3-2	TRBD1	TRBJ1-5	.	CASSPQGRGQPQHF	TGTGCCAGCAGTCCACAGGGGCGAGGTCAGCCCCAGCATTTT
TRBV29-1	.	TRBJ1-2	.	CSVPEGGGYTF	TGCAGCGTGCCGGAGGGCGGTGGCTACACCTTC
TRBV27	.	TRBJ2-5	.	CASKSRGAGETQYF	TGTGCCAGCAAGTCCAGGGGCGCAGGGGAGACCCAGTACTTC
TRBV7-3	.	TRBJ2-3	once	CASSSGDRIFTDTQYF	TGTGCCAGCAGCTCAGGCGACAGAATATTCACAGATACGCAGTATTTT
TRBV7-2	.	TRBJ1-4	.	CASSLLRGNEKLFF	TGTGCCAGCAGCTTACTTAGGGGTAATGAAAAACTGTTTTTT
TRBV2	.	TRBJ1-1	few	CASRIGDNSNTEAFF	TGTGCCAGCAGGATCGGGGACAATTCGAACACTGAAGCTTTCTTT
TRBV5-1	TRBD2	TRBJ2-5	.	CASCLAGNQETQYF	TGCGCCAGCTGTCTAGCGGGGAACCAAGAGACCCAGTACTTC
TRBV2	.	TRBJ1-1	.	CASSEVRGNTEAFF	TGTGCCAGCAGTGAAGTCCGGGGGAACACTGAAGCTTTCTTT
TRBV3-1/TRBV3-2	.	TRBJ1-4	.	CASSWTKTTNEKLFF	TGTGCCAGCAGTTGGACAAAGACAACTAATGAAAAACTGTTTTTT
TRBV18	.	TRBJ1-3	.	CASSPPEELGNTIYF	TGTGCCAGCTCACCACCGGAGGAGCTTGGAAACACCATATATTTT
TRBV5-4	.	TRBJ1-3	.	CASSLQGTDTIYF	TGTGCCAGCAGCTTGCAAGGGACGGATACCATATATTTT
TRBV2	TRBD1	TRBJ1-5	once	CASSGDRGTDQPQHF	TGTGCCAGCAGCGGGGACAGGGGAACTGATCAGCCCCAGCATTTT
TRBV28	.	TRBJ2-2	.	CASIPGADTGELFF	TGTGCCAGCATTCCGGGCGCAGACACCGGGGAGCTGTTTTTT
TRBV30	TRBD1	TRBJ1-5	few	CAWCGQGGHQPQHF	TGTGCCTGGTGCGGACAGGGCGGGCATCAGCCCCAGCATTTT
TRBV10-3	TRBD1	TRBJ1-1	.	CAITSQGQGKTEAFF	TGTGCCATCACCTCACAGGGACAGGGGAAGACTGAAGCTTTCTTT
TRBV29-1	.	TRBJ2-4	.	CSVGSLGTKNIQYF	TGCAGCGTTGGCTCCTTGGGAACCAAAAACATTCAGTACTTC
TRBV18	TRBD1	TRBJ1-4	.	CASSRQGGNEKLFF	TGTGCCAGCTCCCGACAGGGAGGGAATGAAAAACTGTTTTTT
TRBV11-2	.	TRBJ2-2	.	CASRALGGVGELFF	TGTGCCAGCAGAGCCCTAGGAGGGGTCGGGGAGCTGTTTTTT
TRBV4-1	TRBD1	TRBJ2-3	.	CASSRRGTGADTQYF	TGCGCCAGCAGCCGTAGAGGGACAGGGGCGGATACGCAGTATTTT
TRBV25-1	.	TRBJ1-6	few	CASSRDGNSPLHF	TGTGCCAGCAGCCGGGACGGAAATTCACCCCTCCACTTT
TRBV7-2	.	TRBJ2-3	.	CASSLVSTESTDTQYF	TGTGCCAGCAGCTTAGTCTCGACAGAAAGCACAGATACGCAGTATTTT
TRBV11-2	.	TRBJ1-1	.	CASSLRVRKNTEAFF	TGTGCCAGCAGCTTAAGGGTACGGAAGAACACTGAAGCTTTCTTT
TRBV7-2	.	TRBJ1-2	.	CASSPAHRAGYGYTF	TGTGCCAGCAGCCCCGCCCACAGGGCGGGCTATGGCTACACCTTC
TRBV7-9	.	TRBJ2-5	.	CASSLMTVQETQYF	TGTGCCAGCAGCTTAATGACAGTGCAAGAGACCCAGTACTTC
TRBV19	.	TRBJ2-3	.	CASSAGPDTDTQYF	TGTGCCAGTAGTGCGGGACCAGACACAGATACGCAGTATTTT
TRBV6-5	.	TRBJ1-1	.	CASSYSLNTEAFF	TGTGCCAGCAGTTACAGTTTGAACACTGAAGCTTTCTTT
TRBV3-1/TRBV3-2	.	TRBJ1-2	.	CASSQDLSHGGLLGYTF	TGTGCCAGCAGCCAAGATTTGTCTCATGGGGGGCTCTTAGGCTACACCTTC
TRBV10-2	.	TRBJ2-5	.	CASSVREGTQYF	TGCGCCAGCAGTGTACGTGAGGGAACCCAGTACTTC